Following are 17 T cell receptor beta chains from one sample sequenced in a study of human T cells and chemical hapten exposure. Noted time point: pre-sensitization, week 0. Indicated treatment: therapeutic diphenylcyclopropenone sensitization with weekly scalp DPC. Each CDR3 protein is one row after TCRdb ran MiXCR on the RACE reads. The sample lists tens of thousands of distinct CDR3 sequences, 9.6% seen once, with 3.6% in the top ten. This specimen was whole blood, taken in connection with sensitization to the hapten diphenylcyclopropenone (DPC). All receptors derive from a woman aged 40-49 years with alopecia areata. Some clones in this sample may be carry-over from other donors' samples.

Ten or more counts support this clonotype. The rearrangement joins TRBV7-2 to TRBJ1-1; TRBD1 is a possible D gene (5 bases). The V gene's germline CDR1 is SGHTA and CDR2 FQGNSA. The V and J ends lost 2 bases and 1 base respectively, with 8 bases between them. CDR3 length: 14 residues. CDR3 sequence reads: CASSLQGQNTEAFF. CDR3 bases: TGTGCCAGCAGCTTACAGGGCCAGAACACTGAAGCTTTCTTT.

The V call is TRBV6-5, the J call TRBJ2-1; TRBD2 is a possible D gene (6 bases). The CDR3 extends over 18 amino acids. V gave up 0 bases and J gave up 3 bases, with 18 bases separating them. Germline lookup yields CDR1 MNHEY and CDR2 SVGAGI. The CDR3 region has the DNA TGTGCCAGCAGTTACTCGATCAGTGCCGCCGGGGGCTACAATGAGCAGTTCTTC. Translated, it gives CASSYSISAAGGYNEQFF.

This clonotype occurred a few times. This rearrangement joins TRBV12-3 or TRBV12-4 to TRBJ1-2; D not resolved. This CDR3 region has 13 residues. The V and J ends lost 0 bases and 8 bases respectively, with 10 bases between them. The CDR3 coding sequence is TGTGCCAGCAGTTTAGCGCGGCAGAACGGCTACACCTTC. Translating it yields CASSLARQNGYTF.

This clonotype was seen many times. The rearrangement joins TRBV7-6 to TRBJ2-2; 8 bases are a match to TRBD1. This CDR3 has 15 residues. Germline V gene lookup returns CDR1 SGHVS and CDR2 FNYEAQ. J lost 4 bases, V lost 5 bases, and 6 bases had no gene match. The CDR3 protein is CASSNQGASTGELFF. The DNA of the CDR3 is TGTGCCAGCAGCAACCAGGGGGCAAGCACCGGGGAGCTGTTTTTT.

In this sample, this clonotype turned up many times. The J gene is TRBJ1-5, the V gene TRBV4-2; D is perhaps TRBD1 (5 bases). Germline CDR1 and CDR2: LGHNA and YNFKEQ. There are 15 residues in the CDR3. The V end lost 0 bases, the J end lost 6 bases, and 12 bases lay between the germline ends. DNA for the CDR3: TGTGCCAGCAGCCAAGATCGGCGGGGGACTCAGCCCCAGCATTTT. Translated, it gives CASSQDRRGTQPQHF.

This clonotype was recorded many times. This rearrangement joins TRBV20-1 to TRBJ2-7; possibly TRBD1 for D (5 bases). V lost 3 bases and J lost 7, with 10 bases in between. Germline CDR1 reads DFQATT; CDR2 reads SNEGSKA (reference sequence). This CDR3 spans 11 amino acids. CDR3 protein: CSARRTTEQYF. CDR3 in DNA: TGCAGTGCTAGGCGGACAACAGAGCAGTACTTC.

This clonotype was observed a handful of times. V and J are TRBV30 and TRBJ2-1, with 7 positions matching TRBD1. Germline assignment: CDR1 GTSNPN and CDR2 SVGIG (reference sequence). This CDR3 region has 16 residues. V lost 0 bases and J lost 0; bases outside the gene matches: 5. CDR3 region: CAWSVLAGGSYNEQFF. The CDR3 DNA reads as TGTGCCTGGAGTGTACTGGCAGGGGGCTCCTACAATGAGCAGTTCTTC. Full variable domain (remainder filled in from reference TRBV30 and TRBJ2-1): SQTIHQWPATLVQPVGSPLSLECTVEGTSNPNLYWYRQAAGRGLQLLFYSVGIGQISSEVPQNLSASRPQDRQFILSSKKLLLSDSGFYLCAWSVLAGGSYNEQFFGPGTRLTVL.

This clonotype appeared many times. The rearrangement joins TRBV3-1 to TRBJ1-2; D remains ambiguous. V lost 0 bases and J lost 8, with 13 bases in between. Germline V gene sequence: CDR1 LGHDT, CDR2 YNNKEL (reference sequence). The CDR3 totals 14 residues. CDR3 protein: CASSQDGVPGGYTF. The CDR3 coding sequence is TGTGCCAGCAGCCAAGATGGGGTCCCAGGAGGCTACACCTTC.

The CDR3 here is CASSLGGFEYGYTF. The CDR3 region has the DNA TGTGCCAGCAGCTTAGGCGGTTTCGAGTATGGCTACACCTTC. This chain uses TRBV7-9 with TRBJ1-2; the D is unclear. The germline CDR1 and CDR2 sequences are SEHNR and FQNEAQ (reference sequence). V was cut by 1 base and J by 5 bases, with 11 bases left in between. The CDR3 length is 14 residues.

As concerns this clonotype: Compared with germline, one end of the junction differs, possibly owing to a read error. CDR3 bases: TGTGCCAGCCCACCAATTGATGGGGGGGGCGGCAATGAGCAGTTCTTC. It yields the protein CASPPIDGGGGNEQFF. The chain links TRBV18 to TRBJ2-1, with D possibly TRBD2 on 7 matching bases. CDR1 and CDR2 (germline): KGHSH, LQKENI. CDR3 length: 16 amino acids.

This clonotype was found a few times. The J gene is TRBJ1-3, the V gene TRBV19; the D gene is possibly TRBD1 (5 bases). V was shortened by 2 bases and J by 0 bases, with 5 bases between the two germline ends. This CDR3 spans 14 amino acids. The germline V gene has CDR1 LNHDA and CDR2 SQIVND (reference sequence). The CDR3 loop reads CASSITGSGNTIYF. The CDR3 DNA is TGTGCCAGTAGTATAACAGGCTCTGGAAACACCATATATTTT.

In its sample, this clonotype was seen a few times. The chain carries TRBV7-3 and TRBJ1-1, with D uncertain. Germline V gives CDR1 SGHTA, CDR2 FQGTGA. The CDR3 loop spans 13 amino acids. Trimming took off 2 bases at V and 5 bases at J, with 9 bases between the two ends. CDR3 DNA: TGTGCCAGCAGCTTATACCCACGGACTGAAGCTTTCTTT. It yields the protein CASSLYPRTEAFF. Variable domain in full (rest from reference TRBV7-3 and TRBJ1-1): GAGVSQTPSNKVTEKGKYVELRCDPISGHTALYWYRQSLGQGPEFLIYFQGTGAADDSGLPNDRFFAVRPEGSVSTLKIQRTERGDSAVYLCASSLYPRTEAFFGQGTRLTVV.

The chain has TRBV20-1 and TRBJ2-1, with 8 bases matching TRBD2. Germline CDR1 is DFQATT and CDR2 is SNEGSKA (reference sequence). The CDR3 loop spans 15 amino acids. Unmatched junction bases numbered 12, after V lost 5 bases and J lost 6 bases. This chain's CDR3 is CSASALNGGANEQFF. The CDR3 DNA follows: TGCAGTGCTTCTGCCCTTAACGGGGGGGCCAATGAGCAGTTCTTC.

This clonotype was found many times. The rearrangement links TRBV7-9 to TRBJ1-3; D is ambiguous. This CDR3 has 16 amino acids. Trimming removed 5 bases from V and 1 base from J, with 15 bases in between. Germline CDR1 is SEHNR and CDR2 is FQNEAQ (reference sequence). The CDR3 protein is CASSDSDPQSGNTIYF. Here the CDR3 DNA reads TGTGCCAGCAGCGATAGCGACCCACAGTCTGGAAACACCATATATTTT.

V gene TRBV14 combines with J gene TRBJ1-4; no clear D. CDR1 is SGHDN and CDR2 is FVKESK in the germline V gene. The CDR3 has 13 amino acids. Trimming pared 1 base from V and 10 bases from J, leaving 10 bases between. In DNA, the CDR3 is TGTGCCAGCAGCCAAGGCGCGGCAGGAAAACTGTTTTTT. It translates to CASSQGAAGKLFF.

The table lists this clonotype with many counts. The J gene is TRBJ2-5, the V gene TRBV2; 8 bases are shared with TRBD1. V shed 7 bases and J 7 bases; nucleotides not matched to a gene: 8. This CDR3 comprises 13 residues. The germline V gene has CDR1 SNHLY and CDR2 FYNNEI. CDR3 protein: CASTQGALRTQYF. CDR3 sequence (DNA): TGTGCCAGCACCCAGGGGGCCTTGCGGACCCAGTACTTC.

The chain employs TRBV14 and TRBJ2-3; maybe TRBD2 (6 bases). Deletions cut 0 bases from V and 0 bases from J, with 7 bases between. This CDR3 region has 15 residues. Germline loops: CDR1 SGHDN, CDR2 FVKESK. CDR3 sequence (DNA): TGTGCCAGCAGCCAAGACCGGGGGAGCACAGATACGCAGTATTTT. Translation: CASSQDRGSTDTQYF.